This TCR beta chain was obtained from a study of patients and donors after allogeneic stem cell transplantation. TCRdb called the RT-PCR reads again in MiXCR, with one record for every CDR3 protein. This table holds about a million distinct CDR3 sequences, approximately 18% found once. Trimming removed 1 base at V and 4 bases at J, with 13 bases between. Germline V lookup: CDR1 SGHAT, CDR2 FQNNGV. This CDR3 is 15 amino acids long. This sequence originates from a human donor who was either an allogeneic HSCT recipient or a stem cell or donor lymphocyte infusion donor (not recorded which). It is not recorded whose cells these are; they may come from a transplant donor. The chain recombines TRBV11-2 with TRBJ2-5; D gene uncertain. The sequencing input was blood, either unsorted or a sorted T cell fraction (not recorded which). CDR3 in amino acids: CASSLVSGLGETQYF. In DNA form, the CDR3 reads TGTGCCAGCAGCTTAGTGTCAGGTCTGGGAGAGACCCAGTACTTC.